This T cell receptor beta chain was obtained from a study of T cells in severe cutaneous drug reactions. Study at large: Patients came from Taiwan, Thailand and a European registry, 2011 to 2018.

Germline V CDR1 and CDR2: SGDLS, YYNGEE. This CDR3 comprises 16 residues. The donors had carbamazepine-induced Stevens-Johnson syndrome or toxic epidermal necrolysis. The iRepertoire multiplex PCR system with TCR subtype-specific primers built both bulk and single-cell libraries. Reanalyzing the multiplex PCR reads, TCRdb keeps one entry per CDR3 protein, without DNA. The data show roughly 2,500 distinct CDR3 sequences, and the top ten clones hold less than 65%. V and J are TRBV9 and TRBJ2-1. Sequencing input: cells from a skin blister. The receptor was derived from a human donor with toxic epidermal necrolysis, a severe cutaneous drug reaction. CDR3 in amino acids: CASSPNSGSPYNEQFF.